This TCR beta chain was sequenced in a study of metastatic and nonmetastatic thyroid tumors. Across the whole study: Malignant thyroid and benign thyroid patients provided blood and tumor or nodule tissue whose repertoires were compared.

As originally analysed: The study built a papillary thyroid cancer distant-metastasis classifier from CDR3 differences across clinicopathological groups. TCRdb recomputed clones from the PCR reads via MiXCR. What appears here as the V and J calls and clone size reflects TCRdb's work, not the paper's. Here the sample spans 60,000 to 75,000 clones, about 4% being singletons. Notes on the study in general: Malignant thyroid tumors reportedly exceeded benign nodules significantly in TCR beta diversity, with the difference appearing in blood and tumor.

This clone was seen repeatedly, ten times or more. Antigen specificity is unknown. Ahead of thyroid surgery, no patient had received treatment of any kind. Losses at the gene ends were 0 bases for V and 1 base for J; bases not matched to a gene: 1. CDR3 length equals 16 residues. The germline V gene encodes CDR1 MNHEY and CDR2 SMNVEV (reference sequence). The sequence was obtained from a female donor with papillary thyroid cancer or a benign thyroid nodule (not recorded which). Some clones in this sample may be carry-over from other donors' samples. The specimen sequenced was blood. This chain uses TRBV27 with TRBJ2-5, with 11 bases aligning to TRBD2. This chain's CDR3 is CASSLSTSGAQETQYF. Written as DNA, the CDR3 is TGTGCCAGCAGTTTATCGACTAGCGGGGCCCAAGAGACCCAGTACTTC.